The 18 T cell receptor beta chains presented below share a single source sample, sequenced in a study of CD8+ T cells in alopecia areata. Sample treatment: oral pan-JAK inhibitor, 5-10 mg twice daily. cDNA prepared by RNA extraction and subsequent reverse transcription served as the template for sequencing. The repertoire was sequenced with immunoSEQ multiplex PCR; TCRdb's copy has only in-frame clones and lacks some. The sample contains over 200,000 clones, about three fifths of which appear only once. This specimen was CD4+ T cells sorted from blood, taken at week 4, from a patient treated with tofacitinib. The source of these receptors is a human donor with alopecia areata.

The chain recombines TRBV27 with TRBJ1-5; D call uncertain. Trimming stripped 10 bases from V and 5 bases from J, with 15 bases between. Per germline, CDR1 MNHEY and CDR2 SMNVEV (reference sequence). CDR3 size: 13 residues. CDR3 in DNA: TGTGCCACCATAGATAGCCAGGATCAGCCCCAGCATTTT. Translation: CATIDSQDQPQHF.

The chain uses TRBV6-5 and TRBJ2-7, with 8 bases that match TRBD2. This CDR3 contains 15 residues. The trim removed 0 bases at V and 4 bases at J, leaving 5 bases unmatched. Germline assignment: CDR1 MNHEY and CDR2 SVGAGI. The CDR3 DNA sequence: TGTGCCAGCAGTTACTCGACTAGCGCGACGTACGAGCAGTACTTC. As protein: CASSYSTSATYEQYF.

The chain is built from TRBV18 and TRBJ1-4; D is perhaps TRBD1 (5 bases). Deletions cut 2 bases from V and 5 bases from J, with 6 bases between. The CDR3 is 13 amino acids. Germline V CDR1 and CDR2: KGHSH, LQKENI. The CDR3 DNA sequence: TGTGCCAGCTCACCAGGGGGAAATGAAAAACTGTTTTTT. As protein: CASSPGGNEKLFF. The full variable domain, rest sourced from reference TRBV18 and TRBJ1-4, is NAGVMQNPRHLVRRRGQEARLRCSPMKGHSHVYWYRQLPEEGLKFMVYLQKENIIDESGMPKERFSAEFPKEGPSILRIQQVVRGDSAAYFCASSPGGNEKLFFGSGTQLSVL.

This clone was observed a handful of times. J is TRBJ1-5 and V is TRBV18; maybe TRBD1 (5 bases). Trimming took 3 bases from V and 4 from J, leaving 13 bases between them. Germline assignment: CDR1 KGHSH and CDR2 LQKENI. This CDR3 has 15 residues. The CDR3 nucleotides read TGTGCCAGCTCACCTCAGGGACTGGGAAATCAGCCCCAGCATTTT. It codes for CASSPQGLGNQPQHF.

V is TRBV10-3 and J is TRBJ1-5; TRBD1 aligns across 8 bases. V gave up 2 bases and J gave up 4 bases; unmatched junction bases: 10. The CDR3 loop spans 17 amino acids. CDR1 and CDR2 (germline): ENHRY, SYGVKD. This CDR3 is CAISEKAGTGSNQPQHF. DNA for the CDR3: TGTGCCATCAGTGAGAAAGCCGGGACAGGCAGTAATCAGCCCCAGCATTTT.

This clone occurred a few times. The germline gene is not matched at one end of the junction; a read error may be the cause. This chain links TRBV7-7 with TRBJ2-5, with a weak D call TRBD2 (6 bases). Looked up from germline, CDR1 is SSHAT and CDR2 is FNYEAQ (reference sequence). The CDR3 sequence is 16 residues long. CDR3 in amino acids: CASSLGADYLQETQYF. The CDR3 nucleotides are TGTGCTAGCAGCTTAGGAGCGGACTACCTCCAAGAGACCCAGTACTTC. Complete variable domain (other parts from reference TRBV7-7 and TRBJ2-5): GAGVSQSPRYKVTKRGQDVTLRCDPISSHATLYWYQQALGQGPEFLTYFNYEAQPDKSGLPSDRFSAERPEGSISTLTIQRTEQRDSAMYRCASSLGADYLQETQYFGPGTRLLVL.

The chain combines TRBV4-2 with TRBJ2-5, with 7 positions matching TRBD1. The CDR3 contains 15 residues. Per germline, CDR1 LGHNA and CDR2 YNFKEQ. Trimming at V came to 0 bases and at J to 4 bases, leaving 5 bases not matched to a gene. The CDR3 DNA is TGTGCCAGCAGCCAAGATCGGGACAGAGGAGAGACCCAGTACTTC. Translating it yields CASSQDRDRGETQYF.

This clone has only a few counts. This chain links TRBV29-1 with TRBJ2-3; the D is unclear. This CDR3 has 14 residues. Trimming cost V 5 bases and J 2 bases, with 14 bases left between them. In germline, CDR1 is SQVTM, CDR2 ANQGSEA. This chain's CDR3 is CSVSGQSFTDTQYF. In DNA form, the CDR3 reads TGCAGCGTTTCCGGGCAGTCTTTCACAGATACGCAGTATTTT.

This clone was detected a few times. CDR3 residues: CASSPTGDGTGELFF. DNA for the CDR3: TGTGCCAGCTCACCGACAGGGGATGGCACCGGGGAGCTGTTTTTT. The chain combines TRBV18 with TRBJ2-2; 8 nucleotides line up with TRBD1. Germline loops: CDR1 KGHSH, CDR2 LQKENI. This CDR3 contains 15 residues. The J segment lost 4 bases and the V segment lost 3 bases, leaving 4 bases of the junction unmatched.

This sequence joins TRBV2 and TRBJ2-1, with D uncertain. The CDR3 has 11 amino acids. Trimming cost V 3 bases and J 5 bases, with 2 bases left between them. Germline-derived CDR1 and CDR2 are SNHLY and FYNNEI. This chain's CDR3 is CASSEDNEQFF. Written as DNA, the CDR3 is TGTGCCAGCAGTGAGGACAATGAGCAGTTCTTC.

The DNA of the CDR3 is TGTGCCTCTAACAGGGGTCAAGAGACCCAGTACTTC. This codes for CASNRGQETQYF. The V gene is TRBV9, the J gene TRBJ2-5; 7 bases fit TRBD1. This CDR3 has 12 amino acids. Germline CDR1 is SGDLS and CDR2 is YYNGEE. V shed 10 bases, J shed 2 bases, and the junction held 5 bases outside the gene matches.

The chain employs TRBV2 and TRBJ1-2; 8 nucleotides line up with TRBD1. This CDR3 is 15 amino acids long. Looked up from germline, CDR1 is SNHLY and CDR2 is FYNNEI. Unmatched junction bases numbered 8, after V lost 5 bases and J lost 3 bases. CDR3: CASSLGQGADYGYTF. DNA of the CDR3: TGTGCCAGCAGTCTTGGGCAGGGGGCTGACTATGGCTACACCTTC.

The CDR3 protein is CSVEALRFGKEANYGYTF. The CDR3 DNA is TGCAGCGTTGAAGCCCTCAGGTTTGGAAAGGAAGCTAACTATGGCTACACCTTC. The chain joins TRBV29-1 to TRBJ1-2; D gene ambiguous. Trimming took off 1 base at V and 0 bases at J, with 21 bases between the two ends. The CDR3 extends over 18 amino acids. The germline gives CDR1 SQVTM, CDR2 ANQGSEA.

The genes are TRBV29-1 and TRBJ2-6; D ambiguous. V lost 3 bases, J lost 2 bases, and 8 bases lay in between. This CDR3 contains 14 residues. Germline CDR1 SQVTM, CDR2 ANQGSEA. In DNA form, the CDR3 reads TGCAGCGTTGAGTCGCAGCCTGGGGCCAACGTCCTGACTTTC. Its translation is CSVESQPGANVLTF.

V usage is TRBV2 and J usage is TRBJ1-2; D unclear. This CDR3 region has 12 residues. Per the germline V gene, CDR1 is SNHLY and CDR2 is FYNNEI. Trimming pared 3 bases from V and 5 bases from J, leaving 7 bases between. The CDR3 spells CASSDGVYGYTF. The CDR3 DNA sequence: TGTGCCAGCAGTGACGGAGTGTATGGCTACACCTTC.

The rearrangement uses TRBV5-6 and TRBJ1-2; D is possibly TRBD1 (5 bases). The germline CDR1 and CDR2 sequences are SGHDT and YYEEEE. The CDR3 has 12 residues. Trimming stripped 0 bases from V and 9 bases from J, with 9 bases between. CDR3 coding DNA: TGTGCCAGCAGCTTGGGGGGACTCCGCTACACCTTC. Translation: CASSLGGLRYTF.

In its sample, this clone was seen a few times. The same CDR3 is also encoded by other DNA sequences in this sample. CDR3 nucleotides: TGCAGCGTTGGAGGTGGTCCTGGAAACACCATATATTTT. This sequence encodes CSVGGGPGNTIYF. J is TRBJ1-3 and V is TRBV29-1; D is undetermined. Germline assignment: CDR1 SQVTM and CDR2 ANQGSEA. The CDR3 totals 13 residues. Trimming cost V 4 bases and J 2 bases, with 9 bases left between them.

This clone was observed a single time. The rearrangement links TRBV10-3 to TRBJ2-5, with D maybe TRBD2 (5 bases). Deletions cut 9 bases from V and 2 bases from J, with 10 bases between. The V gene's germline CDR1 is ENHRY and CDR2 SYGVKD. CDR3 length: 12 amino acids. DNA of the CDR3: TGTGCCATAGGGAGTCTACAAGAGACCCAGTACTTC. Translation: CAIGSLQETQYF.